These 19 T cell receptor beta chains share one sample of origin, sequenced in a study of identical twins' blood T cells. TCRdb analysed the 5' RACE reads with MiXCR anew, one entry per CDR3 protein. Here the sample spans around 380,000 distinct CDR3 sequences, about 28% being singletons. Sequencing was done on a sample of PBMCs. These receptors were obtained from a woman aged 18-49 years in good health.

As regards this clonotype: Relative to the germline gene, one junction end is altered; a read error may explain this. The chain joins TRBV6-2 or TRBV6-3 to TRBJ1-5, with D hard to call. The CDR3 length is 14 residues. Germline V gives CDR1 MNHEY, CDR2 SVGEGT. The CDR3 DNA reads as TGTGCCAGCAGTTACGAACAGCGCAATCAGCCCCAGCGTTTT. Amino acids: CASSYEQRNQPQRF.

This rearrangement joins TRBV19 to TRBJ2-2; D not certain. Germline V gene sequence: CDR1 LNHDA, CDR2 SQIVND (reference sequence). The CDR3 spans 15 residues. V was trimmed by 6 bases and J by 4 bases, leaving 15 bases between them. This CDR3 is CASSVDNLSTGELFF. The CDR3 region has the DNA TGTGCCAGTAGCGTTGACAACCTGAGCACCGGGGAGCTGTTTTTT.

This clonotype was counted a few times. The chain uses TRBV3-1 and TRBJ2-1, with 14 bases lining up with TRBD2. V shed 4 bases and J 0 bases; nucleotides not matched to a gene: 5. There are 18 residues in the CDR3. Germline CDR1 and CDR2: LGHDT and YNNKEL (reference sequence). CDR3 sequence reads: CASSRFGTSGSSYNEQFF. The CDR3 bases are TGTGCCAGCAGCCGTTTTGGGACTAGCGGGAGCTCCTACAATGAGCAGTTCTTC.

The genes are TRBV6-2 or TRBV6-3 and TRBJ1-1, with a tentative D call TRBD1 (6 bases). Trimming took 10 bases from V and 1 from J, leaving 13 bases between them. Per germline, CDR1 MNHEY and CDR2 SVGEGT. The CDR3 sequence is 13 residues long. This chain's CDR3 is CATRLQGNTEAFF. The CDR3, as DNA: TGTGCCACACGATTACAGGGGAACACTGAAGCTTTCTTT.

Details on this clonotype: Relative to the germline gene, one junction end is altered; a read error may explain this. V is TRBV5-1 and J is TRBJ1-2, with no clear D. Germline lookup yields CDR1 SGHRS and CDR2 YFSETQ. The CDR3 consists of 13 residues. The DNA for the CDR3 is TGCGCCGGCAGCTTGACCGAAAACTATGGCTACACCTTC. It specifies CAGSLTENYGYTF.

This chain uses TRBV6-2 or TRBV6-3 with TRBJ2-1; 12 bases are a match to TRBD2. Trimming removed 6 bases from V and 8 bases from J; junction bases left unmatched: 14. The germline V gene has CDR1 MNHEY and CDR2 SVGEGT. The CDR3 contains 17 residues. CDR3 coding DNA: TGTGCCAGCAGATCAAGACTAGCGGGGGCCCTCAGGCATGAGCAGTTCTTC. This codes for CASRSRLAGALRHEQFF.

The chain couples TRBV9 to TRBJ1-2, with D possibly TRBD1 on 5 matching bases. Germline V CDR1 and CDR2: SGDLS, YYNGEE. Deletions cut 0 bases from V and 2 bases from J, with 11 bases between. The CDR3 covers 15 residues. The CDR3 DNA reads as TGTGCCAGCAGCGTAGATGGCAGGGCGAACTATGGCTACACCTTC. Protein sequence: CASSVDGRANYGYTF.

The sample holds a few counts of this clonotype. The genes are TRBV18 and TRBJ1-4, with no clear D. V was pared by 0 bases and J by 5 bases, with 13 bases between. This CDR3 has 16 amino acids. Germline V lookup: CDR1 KGHSH, CDR2 LQKENI. As DNA, the CDR3 is TGTGCCAGCTCACCACCGAATGCGCGCGTAAATGAAAAACTGTTTTTT. Protein: CASSPPNARVNEKLFF.

This clonotype occurred many times. The V and J genes are TRBV12-5 and TRBJ1-5; D gene unclear. Trimming took off 7 bases at V and 4 bases at J, with 11 bases between the two ends. Germline V gene lookup returns CDR1 LGHNT and CDR2 FRNRAP. This CDR3 has 13 amino acids. The CDR3 is CASAQEGNQPQHF. As DNA, the CDR3 is TGTGCTAGTGCCCAAGAAGGAAATCAGCCCCAGCATTTT.

There are a few counts of this clonotype. The gene calls are TRBV5-6 and TRBJ1-5, with D possibly matching TRBD1 (6 bases). CDR3 length: 16 residues. Germline V gives CDR1 SGHDT, CDR2 YYEEEE. Trimming removed 4 bases from V and 3 bases from J, with 17 bases in between. The CDR3 loop is CASSRRTGSHNQPQHF. CDR3 sequence (DNA): TGTGCCAGCAGCAGAAGAACAGGGTCTCACAATCAGCCCCAGCATTTT.

This sequence joins TRBV6-5 and TRBJ2-3, with D hard to call. The CDR3 is 14 amino acids. CDR1 and CDR2 (germline): MNHEY, SVGAGI. The V gene lost 2 bases and the J gene lost 1 base, with 7 bases spanning the gap. CDR3 protein: CASSYGQGTDTQYF. The CDR3 DNA is TGTGCCAGCAGTTACGGGCAGGGCACAGATACGCAGTATTTT.

This clonotype appeared a single time. The chain carries TRBV2 and TRBJ1-2, with D possibly matching TRBD1 (5 bases). V lost 0 bases to trimming and J lost 6 bases, with 8 bases between them. The CDR3 length is 13 residues. Germline V gene sequence: CDR1 SNHLY, CDR2 FYNNEI. CDR3 bases: TGTGCCAGCAGTGAAGCCAGGGAAGATGGCTACACCTTC. This codes for CASSEAREDGYTF.

This clonotype was seen more than once but under ten times. The chain is built from TRBV20-1 and TRBJ1-6; D remains unclear. The CDR3 loop spans 15 amino acids. Looked up from germline, CDR1 is DFQATT and CDR2 is SNEGSKA (reference sequence). V lost 3 bases to trimming and J lost 8 bases, with 17 bases between them. As DNA, the CDR3 is TGCAGTGCTAGTTACTTGACCCGGGTGGATTCACCCCTCCACTTT. This gives the protein CSASYLTRVDSPLHF.

The chain recombines TRBV7-9 with TRBJ1-5; D is possibly TRBD1 (6 bases). V was pared by 8 bases and J by 3 bases, with 14 bases between. The CDR3 has 14 residues. Looked up from germline, CDR1 is SEHNR and CDR2 is FQNEAQ (reference sequence). The CDR3 nucleotides read TGTGCCAGCGGGGGCCGGGATTACAATCAGCCCCAGCATTTT. Protein: CASGGRDYNQPQHF.

The rearrangement links TRBV6-5 to TRBJ2-1; D is perhaps TRBD2 (5 bases). CDR1 is MNHEY and CDR2 is SVGAGI in the germline V gene. The V and J ends lost 3 bases and 5 bases respectively, with 8 bases between them. The CDR3 is 13 residues long. This CDR3 is CASSYRGHNEQFF. As DNA, the CDR3 is TGTGCCAGCAGTTATAGAGGGCACAATGAGCAGTTCTTC.

V is TRBV7-2 and J is TRBJ1-1, with a weak D call TRBD1 (5 bases). CDR1 and CDR2 from the germline V gene are SGHTA and FQGNSA. The CDR3 runs to 16 residues. V lost 10 bases to trimming and J lost 4 bases, with 25 bases between them. The CDR3 loop reads CAITPGIGSGTTEAFF. CDR3 DNA sequence: TGTGCCATCACACCTGGCATAGGGTCGGGGACCACTGAAGCTTTCTTT.

In its sample, this clonotype was seen a few times. This chain links TRBV2 with TRBJ1-5, with TRBD1 matching 7 bases. Germline V gene sequence: CDR1 SNHLY, CDR2 FYNNEI. The CDR3 covers 12 residues. The ends lost 4 bases at V and 10 bases at J; junction bases unmatched: 4. The CDR3 is CASSGQGTPQHF. DNA of the CDR3: TGTGCCAGCAGTGGACAGGGCACACCCCAGCATTTT. Full variable domain (remainder filled in from reference TRBV2 and TRBJ1-5): EPEVTQTPSHQVTQMGQEVILRCVPISNHLYFYWYRQILGQKVEFLVSFYNNEISEKSEIFDDQFSVERPDGSNFTLKIRSTKLEDSAMYFCASSGQGTPQHFGDGTRLSIL.

The CDR3 sequence: CSAPSHTEAFF. In DNA, the CDR3 is TGCAGTGCTCCGAGCCATACTGAAGCTTTCTTT. The gene calls are TRBV20-1 and TRBJ1-1; the D is unclear. The germline CDR1 and CDR2 sequences are DFQATT and SNEGSKA (reference sequence). The CDR3 covers 11 residues. Trimming shortened V by 5 bases and J by 5 bases, and 9 bases separated the two germline ends.

This clonotype turned up a few times. The chain carries TRBV5-1 and TRBJ2-1; D not resolved. From germline, CDR1 is SGHRS and CDR2 YFSETQ. V was trimmed by 1 base and J by 9 bases, leaving 11 bases between them. The CDR3 covers 13 residues. CDR3 DNA: TGCGCCAGCAGCTTGATAACGGCGCGTGAGCAGTTCTTC. Amino acid sequence: CASSLITAREQFF.